This T cell receptor beta chain was found in a study of cytomegalovirus exposure and HLA in healthy donors. With 9 bases clipped from V and 5 bases from J, the junction kept 12 bases outside the gene matches. This CDR3 contains 15 residues. Per germline, CDR1 MNHEY and CDR2 SMNVEV (reference sequence). Using immunoSEQ multiplex PCR, the repertoire was profiled, and TCRdb retains in-frame clones only, with some absent. Among more than 70,000 clones listed, less than 96% were seen once. The sequenced sample was PBMCs. The J gene is TRBJ2-5, the V gene TRBV27; TRBD2 matches at 10 bases. The TCR originated in a man younger than 30 in good health and CMV-seropositive. The DNA of the CDR3 is TGTGCCAGTCGTTACTGGACTAGCGGCCCGGAGACCCAGTACTTC. Residues: CASRYWTSGPETQYF.